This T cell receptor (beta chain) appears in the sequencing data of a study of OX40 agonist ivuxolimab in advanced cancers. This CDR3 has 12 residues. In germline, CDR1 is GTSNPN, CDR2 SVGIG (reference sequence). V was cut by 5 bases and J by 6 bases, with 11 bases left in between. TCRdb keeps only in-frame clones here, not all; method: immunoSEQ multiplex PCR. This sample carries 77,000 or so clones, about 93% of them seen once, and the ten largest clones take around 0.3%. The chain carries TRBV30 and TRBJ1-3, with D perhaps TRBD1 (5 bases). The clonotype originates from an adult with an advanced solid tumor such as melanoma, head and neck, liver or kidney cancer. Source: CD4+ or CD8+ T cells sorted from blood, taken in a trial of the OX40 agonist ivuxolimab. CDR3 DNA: TGTGCCTGGGCAGGGATTGAAAACACCATATATTTT. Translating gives CAWAGIENTIYF.